This T cell receptor beta chain was sequenced during a study of T cells in Graves' hyperthyroidism and ophthalmopathy. This clonotype was observed a handful of times. V lost 5 bases and J lost 7, with 14 bases in between. CDR3 length: 13 amino acids. Per the germline V gene, CDR1 is MDHEN and CDR2 is SYDVKM. TCR beta CDR3 regions were amplified from RNA transcripts. The primer set for the first-round RT-PCR of the TCR CDR3 was HTBI. MiXCR, run by TCRdb on the multiplex PCR reads, gives a single entry per CDR3 protein. The sample holds a few hundred thousand distinct CDR3 sequences, approximately 15% seen once. PBMCs stemmed from more than 7.5 ml fresh peripheral blood.

This TCR derives from a woman in her twenties or thirties with Graves' hyperthyroidism. This chain connects TRBV28 to TRBJ1-1; no reliable D call. The sequenced sample consisted of blood. The CDR3 DNA follows: TGTGCCAGCAGTATGCTTCGGGGAGGTGAAGCTTTCTTT. Translation: CASSMLRGGEAFF.